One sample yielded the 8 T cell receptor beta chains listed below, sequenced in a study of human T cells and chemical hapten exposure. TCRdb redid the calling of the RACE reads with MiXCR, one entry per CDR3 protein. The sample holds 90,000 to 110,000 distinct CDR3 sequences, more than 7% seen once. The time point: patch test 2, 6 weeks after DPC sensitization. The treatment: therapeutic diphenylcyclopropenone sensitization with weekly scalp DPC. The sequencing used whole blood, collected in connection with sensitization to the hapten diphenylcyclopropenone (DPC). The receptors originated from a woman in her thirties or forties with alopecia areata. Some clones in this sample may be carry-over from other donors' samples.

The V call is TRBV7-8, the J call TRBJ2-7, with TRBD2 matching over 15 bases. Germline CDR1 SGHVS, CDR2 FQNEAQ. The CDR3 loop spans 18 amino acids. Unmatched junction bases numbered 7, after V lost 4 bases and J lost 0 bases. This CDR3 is CASSYRGLAGGSSYEQYF. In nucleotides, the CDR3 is TGTGCCAGCAGCTATAGGGGACTAGCGGGGGGTAGCTCCTACGAGCAGTACTTC.

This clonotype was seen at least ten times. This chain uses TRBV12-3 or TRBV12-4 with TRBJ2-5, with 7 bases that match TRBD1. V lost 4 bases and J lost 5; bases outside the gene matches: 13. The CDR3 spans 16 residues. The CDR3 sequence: CASSSLIGQAVETQYF. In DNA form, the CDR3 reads TGTGCCAGCAGTTCCCTCATCGGACAGGCTGTGGAGACCCAGTACTTC.

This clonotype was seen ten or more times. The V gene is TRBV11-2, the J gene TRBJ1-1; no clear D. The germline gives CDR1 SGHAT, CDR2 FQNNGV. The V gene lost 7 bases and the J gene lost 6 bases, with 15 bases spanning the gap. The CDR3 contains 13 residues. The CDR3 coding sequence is TGTGCCAGCACCAACCGGTCGGGATCTGAAGCTTTCTTT. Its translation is CASTNRSGSEAFF.

Here the CDR3 DNA reads TGTGCCAGCATCGGGAGCACAGATACGCAGTATTTT. Amino acid sequence: CASIGSTDTQYF. The rearrangement joins TRBV28 to TRBJ2-3; the D is unclear. Germline CDR1 reads MDHEN; CDR2 reads SYDVKM. This CDR3 comprises 12 residues. The V end lost 7 bases, the J end lost 0 bases, and 5 bases lay between the germline ends.

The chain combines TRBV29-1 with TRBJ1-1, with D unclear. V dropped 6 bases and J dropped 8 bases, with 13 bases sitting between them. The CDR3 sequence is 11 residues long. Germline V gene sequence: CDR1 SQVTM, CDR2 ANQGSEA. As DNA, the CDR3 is TGCAGCGTAATCTCAGTTGTAGAAGCTTTCTTT. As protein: CSVISVVEAFF.

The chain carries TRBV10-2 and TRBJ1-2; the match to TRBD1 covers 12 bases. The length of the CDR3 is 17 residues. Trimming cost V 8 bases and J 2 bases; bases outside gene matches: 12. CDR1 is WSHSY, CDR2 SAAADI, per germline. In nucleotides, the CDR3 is TGCGCCAGCTCGTTCCGGGACAGGGGGCGCCTGAACTATGGCTACACCTTC. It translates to CASSFRDRGRLNYGYTF.

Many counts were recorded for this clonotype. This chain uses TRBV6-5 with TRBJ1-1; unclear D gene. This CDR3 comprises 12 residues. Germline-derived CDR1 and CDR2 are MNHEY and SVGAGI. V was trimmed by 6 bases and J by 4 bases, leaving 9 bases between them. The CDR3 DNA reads TGTGCCAGCAGCCGGGGAGGCACTGAAGCTTTCTTT. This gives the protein CASSRGGTEAFF.

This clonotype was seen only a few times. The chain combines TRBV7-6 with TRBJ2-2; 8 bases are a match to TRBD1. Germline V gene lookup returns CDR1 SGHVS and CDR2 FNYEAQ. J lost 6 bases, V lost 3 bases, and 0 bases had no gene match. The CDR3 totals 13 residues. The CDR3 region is CASSLGQAGELFF. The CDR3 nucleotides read TGTGCCAGCAGCTTGGGACAGGCCGGGGAGCTGTTTTTT.